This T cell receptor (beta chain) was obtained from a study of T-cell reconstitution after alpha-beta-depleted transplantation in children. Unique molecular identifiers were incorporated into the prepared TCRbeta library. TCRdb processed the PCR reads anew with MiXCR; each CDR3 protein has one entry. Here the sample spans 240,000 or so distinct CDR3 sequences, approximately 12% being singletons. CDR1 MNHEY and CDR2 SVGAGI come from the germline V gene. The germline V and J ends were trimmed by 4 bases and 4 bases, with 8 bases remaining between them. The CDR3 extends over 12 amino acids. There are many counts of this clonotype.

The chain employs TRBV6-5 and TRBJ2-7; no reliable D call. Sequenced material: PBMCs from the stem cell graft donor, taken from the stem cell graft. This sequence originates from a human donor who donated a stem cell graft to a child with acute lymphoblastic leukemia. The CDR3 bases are TGTGCCAGCAGTTCGGCCCTATACGAGCAGTACTTC. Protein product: CASSSALYEQYF.